This T cell receptor beta chain was captured by sequencing in a study of control samples from healthy donors and cancer patients. TCRdb's table, derived via immunoSEQ multiplex PCR, lists solely in-frame clones and lacks some. The data show about 160,000 clones, roughly 94% seen once. The specimen was blood. This sequence originates from a woman aged 40 to 50 in good health.

The CDR3 protein is CASSQDPTGNSGNTIYF. DNA of the CDR3: TGCGCCAGCAGCCAAGATCCCACGGGAAACTCTGGAAACACCATATATTTT. The chain couples TRBV4-3 to TRBJ1-3; no clear D. Germline V CDR1 and CDR2: LGHNA, YSLEER. Trimming stripped 0 bases from V and 0 bases from J, with 12 bases between. This CDR3 is 17 amino acids long.